A selection of T cell receptor beta chains follows, all from one sample in a study of beta chain features in type 1 diabetes. Produced via immunoSEQ multiplex PCR; TCRdb's table is partial and in-frame only. The table has a few hundred thousand clones, under 13% seen once. The source material was naive CD4+ T cells from blood. The receptors here all came from a man aged 25 to 40 with type 1 diabetes. The CDR3 runs from the conserved cysteine through the conserved F or W. The D gene is left open where the match is weak. Size is stated for part of the rows, as once, few or many counts, or as a class when the clone is expanded.

DNA,CDR3,V,J,D,size
TGTGCCAGCAGCGCCCGGGTGCGGGGGGCTCAAGAGACCCAGTACTTC,CASSARVRGAQETQYF,TRBV5-4,TRBJ2-5,TRBD2,few
TGTGCCAGCAGCTTTGGGGCTTCGTCTATGGGCTACACCTTC,CASSFGASSMGYTF,TRBV7-9,TRBJ1-2,-,-
TGTGCCAGCAGCTTCAGACTAGCGGGGGGCCCGGATGAGCAGTTCTTC,CASSFRLAGGPDEQFF,TRBV7-9,TRBJ2-1,TRBD2,few
TGTGCCAGCAGCGTAGGGACTAGCGGGGGGGCCGGAGACATTCAGTACTTC,CASSVGTSGGAGDIQYF,TRBV9,TRBJ2-4,TRBD2,-
TGTGCCAGCAAGGGGGTGCAAGAGACCCAGTACTTC,CASKGVQETQYF,TRBV2,TRBJ2-5,-,-
TGTGCCAGCAGGATGGGGACAGGGGCCGACGAGCAGTACTTC,CASRMGTGADEQYF,TRBV6-1,TRBJ2-7,TRBD1,few
TGCAGTGCTAAACAGGATTCACCCCTCCACTTT,CSAKQDSPLHF,TRBV20-1,TRBJ1-6,-,few
TGTGCCAGCAGCAACCCCGGGACAGGAGTAGTGAGCCAGCCCCAGCATTTT,CASSNPGTGVVSQPQHF,TRBV21-1,TRBJ1-5,-,-
TGTGCCAGCAGCTTGGATGGGACAGGGATCACAGATACGCAGTATTTT,CASSLDGTGITDTQYF,TRBV5-4,TRBJ2-3,TRBD1,few
TGTGCCAGCAGCTCCAGGGTTGACGGGGAGCTGTTTTTT,CASSSRVDGELFF,TRBV11-2,TRBJ2-2,-,once
TGTGCCAGCAGCTCTACCACGAATCAGCCCCAGCATTTT,CASSSTTNQPQHF,TRBV5-8,TRBJ1-5,-,-
TGTGCCAGCAGCCCAGGTTTGAACACTGAAGCTTTCTTT,CASSPGLNTEAFF,TRBV5-4,TRBJ1-1,-,-
TGCGCCAGCAGCCAAGGCGTTGACTCCGATACGCAGTATTTT,CASSQGVDSDTQYF,TRBV4-1,TRBJ2-3,-,-
TGCGCCAGCAGCTTAAGCGGGGCCCAAGAGACCCAGTACTTC,CASSLSGAQETQYF,TRBV5-1,TRBJ2-5,TRBD2,-
TGTGCCAGCTCACCACCGAGCAGGGTTCGAGATACGCAGTATTTT,CASSPPSRVRDTQYF,TRBV18,TRBJ2-3,-,few
TGTGCCAGCAGCGACTTGGACAGGGTCCCTGAAGCTTTCTTT,CASSDLDRVPEAFF,TRBV5-4,TRBJ1-1,TRBD1,-
TGTGCCAGTACCCCCGAGGACAGATCCTACGAGCAGTACTTC,CASTPEDRSYEQYF,TRBV19,TRBJ2-7,-,-
TGTGCCACCAGCAGAGATCGAGAACCGTTTGATTCACCCCTCCACTTT,CATSRDREPFDSPLHF,TRBV15,TRBJ1-6,-,-
TGTGCCAGCAGCTCACTAGCGGGGCCAGATACGCAGTATTTT,CASSSLAGPDTQYF,TRBV5-6,TRBJ2-3,TRBD2,few
TGTGCCAGCAGGCGGGGGGCGAACACCGGGGAGCTGTTTTTT,CASRRGANTGELFF,TRBV6-1,TRBJ2-2,TRBD2,-
TGTGCCAGCAGACAGGGCTTTGCGCAGTATTTT,CASRQGFAQYF,TRBV28,TRBJ2-3,-,-
TGTGCCAGCAGCCGGGGGTTGCGGGAAGAGACCCAGTACTTC,CASSRGLREETQYF,TRBV5-6,TRBJ2-5,-,few
TGTGCCAGCAGTGGACCCGGGACAGGGAGCAATCAGCCCCAGCATTTT,CASSGPGTGSNQPQHF,TRBV2,TRBJ1-5,TRBD1,few
TGTGCCAGCAGCCCGGGACAGCTCTATGGCTACACCTTC,CASSPGQLYGYTF,TRBV28,TRBJ1-2,TRBD1,-
TGTGCCAGCAGCTTGGCCGGAGCGAACCCTCCCTACGAGCAGTACTTC,CASSLAGANPPYEQYF,TRBV5-6,TRBJ2-7,-,-
TGTGCCAGCGGGGGGAGGGCCCATGAGCAGTTCTTC,CASGGRAHEQFF,TRBV6-5,TRBJ2-1,TRBD2,-
TGTGCCAGCAGTGACTCAGCGGGTTCACCCCTCCACTTT,CASSDSAGSPLHF,TRBV6-4,TRBJ1-6,-,-
TGTGCCAGCAGCTTGGGCCAGGGGAGCCCCAACTACTATGGCTACACCTTC,CASSLGQGSPNYYGYTF,TRBV5-6,TRBJ1-2,-,-
TGTGCCAGCAGCGCTGGCACAGGAGATCAGCCCCAGCATTTT,CASSAGTGDQPQHF,TRBV9,TRBJ1-5,-,-
TGCAGTGCTAGAGCAGGGCGGGAGCTGTTTTTT,CSARAGRELFF,TRBV20-1,TRBJ2-2,-,-
TGTGCCTGGAACGGACTAGCGGGGGGGCCGCGGGAGACCCAGTACTTC,CAWNGLAGGPRETQYF,TRBV30,TRBJ2-5,TRBD2,-
TGCGCCAGCAGCCCCGGAGGGGTACGCACAGATACGCAGTATTTT,CASSPGGVRTDTQYF,TRBV5-1,TRBJ2-3,-,-
TGTGCCAGCAGCTTAGACGGGGGAGAGACCCAGTACTTC,CASSLDGGETQYF,TRBV11-3,TRBJ2-5,-,few
TGTGCCAGCAGTTGGGGATCAGGGCTGGGGAATCAGCCCCAGCATTTT,CASSWGSGLGNQPQHF,TRBV28,TRBJ1-5,-,-
TGCGCCAGCTCTCCCGGCGGGGATCTACACGAGCAGTACTTC,CASSPGGDLHEQYF,TRBV4-1,TRBJ2-7,-,-
TGTGCTAGTGGTTTGTCACGGGACTATAATTCACCCCTCCACTTT,CASGLSRDYNSPLHF,TRBV12-5,TRBJ1-6,-,few
TGTGCCAGCAGTGAATCGGTGCAGTACTTC,CASSESVQYF,TRBV25-1,TRBJ2-7,-,few
TGTGCCAGTAGTAAACGGACAGGAGCCTACAATGAGCAGTTCTTC,CASSKRTGAYNEQFF,TRBV19,TRBJ2-1,TRBD1,few
TGTGCCGCCCCAGGCCTCCCTGGCTCCTACGAGCAGTACTTC,CAAPGLPGSYEQYF,TRBV6-6,TRBJ2-7,-,once
TGCGCCAGCAGCCAAAGATGGGGTGTGGGGACAGGGGGCCTTTCGAGATACACCTTC,CASSQRWGVGTGGLSRYTF,TRBV4-1,TRBJ1-2,TRBD1,-